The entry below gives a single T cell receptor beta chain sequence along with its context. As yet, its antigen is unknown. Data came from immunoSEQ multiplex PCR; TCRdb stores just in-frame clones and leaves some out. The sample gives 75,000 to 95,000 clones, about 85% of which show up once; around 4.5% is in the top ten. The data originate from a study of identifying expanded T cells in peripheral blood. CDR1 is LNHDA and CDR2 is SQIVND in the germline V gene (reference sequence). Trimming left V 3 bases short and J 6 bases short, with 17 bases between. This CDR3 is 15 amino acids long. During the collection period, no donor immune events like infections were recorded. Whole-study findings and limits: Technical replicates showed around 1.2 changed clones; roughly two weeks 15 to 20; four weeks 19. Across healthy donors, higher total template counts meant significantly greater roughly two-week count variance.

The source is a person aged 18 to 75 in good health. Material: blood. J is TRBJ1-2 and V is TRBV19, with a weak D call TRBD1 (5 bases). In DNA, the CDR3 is TGTGCCAGTAGTATTAGAGTGGGCGGGGGAGATGGCTACACCTTC. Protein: CASSIRVGGGDGYTF.